These 27 T cell receptor beta chains were all obtained from the same sample, sequenced in a study of cytomegalovirus exposure and HLA in healthy donors. PCR was performed using 60 Vbeta and 13 Jbeta primers. Measured with immunoSEQ multiplex PCR; TCRdb has only the in-frame clones, and not every one. The table lists over 150,000 clones, about 76% of them singletons. The sample was PBMCs. Receptors were obtained from a man aged 30 to 45 in good health and CMV-seropositive.

This clone was seen once. V is TRBV15 and J is TRBJ2-7; 12 bases agree with TRBD1. The CDR3 has 15 residues. Germline CDR1 reads LNHNV; CDR2 reads YYDKDF (reference sequence). The V and J ends lost 3 bases and 5 bases, in that order; junction bases with no gene match: 5. CDR3 region: CATSRGQGADHEQYF. CDR3 sequence (DNA): TGTGCCACCAGCAGGGGACAGGGGGCGGATCACGAGCAGTACTTC. The whole variable domain, filled in from reference TRBV15 and TRBJ2-7, reads DAMVIQNPRYQVTQFGKPVTLSCSQTLNHNVMYWYQQKSSQAPKLLFHYYDKDFNNEADTPDNFQSRRPNTSFCFLDIRSPGLGDTAMYLCATSRGQGADHEQYFGPGTRLTVT.

V usage is TRBV19 and J usage is TRBJ1-2; D is undetermined. Trimming cost V 7 bases and J 12 bases, with 18 bases left between them. The CDR3 is 12 residues long. The germline V gene encodes CDR1 LNHDA and CDR2 SQIVND (reference sequence). CDR3 region: CASKPAEGTHTF. The CDR3 coding sequence is TGTGCCAGTAAACCCGCAGAGGGCACACACACCTTC.

The chain combines TRBV9 with TRBJ1-5, with 10 bases that match TRBD1. The germline V gene encodes CDR1 SGDLS and CDR2 YYNGEE. Trimming at V came to 4 bases and at J to 9 bases, leaving 10 bases not matched to a gene. The CDR3 has 15 residues. The CDR3 bases are TGTGCCAGCAGCCCAGAGGGGACAGGGGCTTGGCCCCAGCATTTT. This translates into CASSPEGTGAWPQHF.

The CDR3 sequence is CASAGTGLSRDTQYF. DNA of the CDR3: TGTGCCAGCGCCGGGACAGGGTTGTCGCGAGATACGCAGTATTTT. This chain uses TRBV16 with TRBJ2-3, with TRBD1 identical over 9 bases. The germline CDR1 and CDR2 sequences are KGHSY and FQNENV. The CDR3 is 15 amino acids. Trimming cost V 8 bases and J 5 bases; bases outside gene matches: 11.

The CDR3 here is CSAERQGEAFF. CDR3 nucleotides: TGCAGTGCTGAAAGACAGGGCGAAGCTTTCTTT. V gene TRBV20-1 combines with J gene TRBJ1-1; 7 nucleotides agree with TRBD1. The length of the CDR3 is 11 residues. Per the germline V gene, CDR1 is DFQATT and CDR2 is SNEGSKA (reference sequence). V trimming: 5 bases; J trimming: 8 bases; junction bases outside the gene matches: 5.

V and J are TRBV7-9 and TRBJ1-3, with a weak D call TRBD1 (5 bases). The germline V and J ends were trimmed by 1 base and 0 bases, with 10 bases remaining between them. Germline V gene lookup returns CDR1 SEHNR and CDR2 FQNEAQ (reference sequence). This CDR3 is 16 amino acids long. The CDR3 reads CASSLGGRASGNTIYF. The CDR3 nucleotides read TGTGCCAGCAGCTTAGGGGGCAGGGCCTCTGGAAACACCATATATTTT.

The chain is built from TRBV6-5 and TRBJ2-3; D possibly corresponds to TRBD2 (5 bases). The CDR3 covers 15 residues. Trimming cost V 5 bases and J 0 bases, with 12 bases left between them. Germline lookup yields CDR1 MNHEY and CDR2 SVGAGI. The CDR3 protein is CASSIGVRSTDTQYF. The CDR3 bases are TGTGCCAGCAGTATCGGGGTCCGTAGCACAGATACGCAGTATTTT.

This clone qualifies as medium-sized. V usage is TRBV27 and J usage is TRBJ2-1; 7 bases fit TRBD1. Trimming at V came to 10 bases and at J to 6 bases, leaving 6 bases not matched to a gene. In germline, CDR1 is MNHEY, CDR2 SMNVEV (reference sequence). This CDR3 has 12 residues. The CDR3: CATLRGSNEQFF. The CDR3 coding sequence is TGTGCCACCCTCAGGGGGAGCAATGAGCAGTTCTTC.

The J gene is TRBJ2-6, the V gene TRBV11-2; D ambiguous. The CDR3 is 13 amino acids. From germline, CDR1 is SGHAT and CDR2 FQNNGV. The V end was cut by 11 bases, the J end by 1 base, with 9 bases between. CDR3 residues: CAEAESGANVLTF. As DNA, the CDR3 is TGTGCCGAGGCGGAGTCTGGGGCCAACGTCCTGACTTTC.

This chain connects TRBV4-2 to TRBJ1-5; TRBD1 agrees at 10 bases. The germline gives CDR1 LGHNA, CDR2 YNFKEQ. This CDR3 spans 18 amino acids. V gave up 2 bases and J gave up 5 bases; unmatched junction bases: 12. The CDR3 DNA is TGTGCCAGCAGCCAAAGAATCCCGGGACAGGGGAGGGATCAGCCCCAGCATTTT. Residues: CASSQRIPGQGRDQPQHF.

This clone was detected only once. The chain links TRBV7-6 to TRBJ2-1, with TRBD2 as a possible D gene (6 bases). CDR3 size: 16 residues. V was shortened by 0 bases and J by 6 bases, with 15 bases between the two germline ends. CDR1 and CDR2 from the germline V gene are SGHVS and FNYEAQ. The CDR3 DNA reads TGTGCCAGCAGCTTAGCGCGGCGGGAAGTGGCCAATGAGCAGTTCTTC. Its translation: CASSLARREVANEQFF.

The rearrangement links TRBV4-1 to TRBJ2-1; D possibly corresponds to TRBD1 (6 bases). In germline, CDR1 is MGHRA, CDR2 YSYEKL. This CDR3 has 13 residues. The V and J ends lost 5 bases and 10 bases respectively, with 15 bases between them. The CDR3 bases are TGCGCCAGCAGCAAACCAGGAGACAGGGAGCAGTTCTTC. This gives the protein CASSKPGDREQFF.

V is TRBV19 and J is TRBJ2-5, with 9 bases that match TRBD1. Losses at the gene ends were 4 bases for V and 5 bases for J; bases not matched to a gene: 11. Germline V gene data show CDR1 as LNHDA and CDR2 as SQIVND (reference sequence). There are 16 residues in the CDR3. CDR3 sequence: CASSSPGTGSPETQYF. The CDR3 bases are TGTGCCAGTAGTAGCCCCGGGACAGGGTCCCCGGAGACCCAGTACTTC.

V gene TRBV4-3 combines with J gene TRBJ2-3; weak D call: TRBD2 (6 bases). V was trimmed by 3 bases and J by 7 bases, leaving 14 bases between them. CDR3 length: 14 amino acids. Germline assignment: CDR1 LGHNA and CDR2 YSLEER. CDR3 in amino acids: CASSHEGTSYTQYF. In DNA form, the CDR3 reads TGCGCCAGCAGCCATGAGGGGACTTCCTATACGCAGTATTTT.

Regarding this clone: The same CDR3 also results from other DNA sequences found in this sample. V is TRBV10-3 and J is TRBJ2-3, with TRBD2 matching over 14 bases. V shed 6 bases, J shed 2 bases, and the junction held 4 bases outside the gene matches. The CDR3 is 16 residues long. CDR1 and CDR2 (germline): ENHRY, SYGVKD. In DNA form, the CDR3 reads TGTGCCATCAGGACTAGCGGGAGGGCCGCCACAGATACGCAGTATTTT. Protein product: CAIRTSGRAATDTQYF.

This chain joins TRBV6-1 and TRBJ1-1; 12 bases are a match to TRBD1. CDR3 length: 15 residues. The germline V gene has CDR1 MNHNS and CDR2 SASEGT. Unmatched junction bases numbered 4, after V lost 3 bases and J lost 5 bases. Here the CDR3 reads CASSEGTGGRTEAFF. In nucleotides, the CDR3 is TGTGCCAGCAGTGAGGGGACAGGGGGCCGGACTGAAGCTTTCTTT.

The genes are TRBV5-1 and TRBJ1-2, with 7 bases lining up with TRBD1. Germline trimming cut 2 bases from V and 0 bases from J; bases unmatched to any gene: 1. Looked up from germline, CDR1 is SGHRS and CDR2 is YFSETQ. The CDR3 is made up of 14 amino acids. Here the CDR3 DNA reads TGCGCCAGCAGCTTTACAGGGGCTAACTATGGCTACACCTTC. This sequence encodes CASSFTGANYGYTF.

In the case of this clone: Other DNA sequences from this sample encode an identical CDR3 as well. The genes are TRBV30 and TRBJ1-2; D remains unclear. The CDR3 has 11 amino acids. The germline V gene has CDR1 GTSNPN and CDR2 SVGIG (reference sequence). Trimming left V 0 bases short and J 8 bases short, with 7 bases between. CDR3 loop: CAWSVPGGYTF. CDR3 bases: TGTGCCTGGAGTGTACCGGGGGGCTACACCTTC.

This chain uses TRBV2 with TRBJ1-1; D may be TRBD1 (5 bases). The V gene's germline CDR1 is SNHLY and CDR2 FYNNEI. This CDR3 is 14 amino acids long. V shed 4 bases and J shed 1 base, with 10 bases lying between them. The CDR3 nucleotides read TGTGCCAGCAGTGTTAGACAGTCGAACACTGAAGCTTTCTTT. Translated, it gives CASSVRQSNTEAFF.

This chain links TRBV5-4 with TRBJ2-5, with 8 bases identical to TRBD1. J gave up 5 bases and V 0 bases, and 3 bases lay outside the gene matches. This CDR3 has 14 residues. Germline V gene lookup returns CDR1 SGHNT and CDR2 YYREEE (reference sequence). CDR3 coding DNA: TGTGCCAGCAGCTTGGGGACAGGGCTCGAGACCCAGTACTTC. It encodes CASSLGTGLETQYF.

This clone was observed many times. The V and J genes are TRBV28 and TRBJ2-7, with D possibly being TRBD1 (5 bases). Trimming left V 6 bases short and J 2 bases short, with 11 bases between. CDR3 length: 13 amino acids. The germline CDR1 and CDR2 sequences are MDHEN and SYDVKM. CDR3: CASRGPEAYEQYF. The CDR3 DNA sequence: TGTGCCAGCAGGGGGCCCGAGGCCTACGAGCAGTACTTC.

This clone was recorded a few times. V and J are TRBV9 and TRBJ2-5, with 8 bases aligning to TRBD2. The J call is in doubt because the DNA end fits TRBJ2-7 better. Germline lookup yields CDR1 SGDLS and CDR2 YYNGEE. This CDR3 spans 14 amino acids. The CDR3 here is CASSVGAGEFEQYF. The CDR3 region has the DNA TGTGCCAGCAGCGTAGGAGCGGGGGAATTCGAGCAGTACTTC.

The gene calls are TRBV10-3 and TRBJ2-7; D perhaps matches TRBD1 (6 bases). Per the germline V gene, CDR1 is ENHRY and CDR2 is SYGVKD. CDR3 size: 14 residues. Trimming removed 11 bases from V and 3 bases from J, with 20 bases in between. CDR3 DNA: TGTGCCGTCGGTACAGGGACACTTAGCTACGAGCAGTACTTC. Its protein product is CAVGTGTLSYEQYF.

The chain combines TRBV7-2 with TRBJ1-2, with TRBD1 as a possible D gene (5 bases). The CDR3 loop spans 15 amino acids. Germline-derived CDR1 and CDR2 are SGHTA and FQGNSA. Trimming removed 5 bases at V and 11 bases at J, with 24 bases between. Written as DNA, the CDR3 is TGTGCCAGCAGCCCCCTGGCGGCGGGGATGGGGACTTACACCTTC. Its protein product is CASSPLAAGMGTYTF. The full variable domain, with the rest looked up from reference TRBV7-2 and TRBJ1-2, is GAGVSQSPSNKVTEKGKDVELRCDPISGHTALYWYRQSLGQGLEFLIYFQGNSAPDKSGLPSDRFSAERTGGSVSTLTIQRTQQEDSAVYLCASSPLAAGMGTYTFGSGTRLTVV.

The CDR3 sequence: CASSHSRDRSYEQYF. The CDR3 DNA is TGCGCCAGCAGCCATTCGCGGGACAGATCCTACGAGCAGTACTTC. This chain links TRBV5-1 with TRBJ2-7; tentatively, D is TRBD1 (7 bases). The CDR3 length is 15 residues. V was shortened by 4 bases and J by 1 base, with 15 bases between the two germline ends. The germline gives CDR1 SGHRS, CDR2 YFSETQ.

CDR3 protein: CASSPGQEPRRGYTF. In nucleotides, the CDR3 is TGTGCCAGCTCACCAGGACAGGAACCCCGTAGGGGCTACACCTTC. The genes are TRBV18 and TRBJ1-2; 7 nucleotides match TRBD1. The germline CDR1 and CDR2 sequences are KGHSH and LQKENI. CDR3 length equals 15 residues. V shed 2 bases and J 8 bases; nucleotides not matched to a gene: 11. Looking up the rest from reference TRBV18 and TRBJ1-2 gives the full variable domain: NAGVMQNPRHLVRRRGQEARLRCSPMKGHSHVYWYRQLPEEGLKFMVYLQKENIIDESGMPKERFSAEFPKEGPSILRIQQVVRGDSAAYFCASSPGQEPRRGYTFGSGTRLTVV.

The gene calls are TRBV28 and TRBJ2-4; TRBD2 is a possible D gene (6 bases). Deletions cut 6 bases from V and 2 bases from J, with 14 bases between. This CDR3 is 15 amino acids long. CDR1 and CDR2 (germline): MDHEN, SYDVKM. The CDR3 DNA reads TGTGCCAGCAGGATAGCGGAGCAATCCAAAAACATTCAGTACTTC. Protein: CASRIAEQSKNIQYF.